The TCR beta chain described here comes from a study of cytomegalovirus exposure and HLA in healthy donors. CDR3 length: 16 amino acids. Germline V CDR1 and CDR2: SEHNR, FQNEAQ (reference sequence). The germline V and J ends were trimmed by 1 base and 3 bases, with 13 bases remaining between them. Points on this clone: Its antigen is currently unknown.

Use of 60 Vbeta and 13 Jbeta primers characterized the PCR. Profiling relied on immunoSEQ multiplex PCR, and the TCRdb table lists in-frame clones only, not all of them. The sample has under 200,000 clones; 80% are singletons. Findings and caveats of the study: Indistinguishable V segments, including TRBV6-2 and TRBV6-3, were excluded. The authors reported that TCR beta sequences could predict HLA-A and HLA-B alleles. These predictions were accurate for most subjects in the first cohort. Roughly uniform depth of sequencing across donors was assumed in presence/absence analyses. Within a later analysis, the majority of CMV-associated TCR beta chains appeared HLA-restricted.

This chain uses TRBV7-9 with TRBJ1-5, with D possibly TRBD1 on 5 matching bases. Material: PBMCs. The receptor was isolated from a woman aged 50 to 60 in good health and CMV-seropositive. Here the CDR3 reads CASSLEGALPNQPQHF. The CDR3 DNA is TGTGCCAGCAGCTTAGAAGGGGCCTTACCCAATCAGCCCCAGCATTTT.